These 11 T cell receptor beta chains were all obtained from the same sample, sequenced in a study of identifying expanded T cells in peripheral blood. Measured with immunoSEQ multiplex PCR; TCRdb has only the in-frame clones, and not every one. The profile covers about 110,000 clones, with around 89% appearing a single time and about a sixth taken by the ten largest. The specimen sequenced was blood. The receptors derive from a person aged 18 to 70 in good health.

This rearrangement joins TRBV5-1 to TRBJ2-7; 8 bases align to TRBD1. Unmatched junction bases numbered 11, after V lost 4 bases and J lost 2 bases. Germline lookup yields CDR1 SGHRS and CDR2 YFSETQ. The CDR3 has 16 amino acids. The CDR3 sequence: CASSGVVDRVPYEQYF. The CDR3 nucleotides are TGCGCCAGCAGCGGGGTAGTGGACAGGGTCCCCTACGAGCAGTACTTC. Drawing the rest from reference TRBV5-1 and TRBJ2-7, the complete variable domain is KAGVTQTPRYLIKTRGQQVTLSCSPISGHRSVSWYQQTPGQGLQFLFEYFSETQRNKGNFPGRFSGRQFSNSRSEMNVSTLELGDSALYLCASSGVVDRVPYEQYFGPGTRLTVT.

The chain recombines TRBV6-1 with TRBJ1-5; TRBD1 aligns across 9 bases. With V trimmed by 4 bases and J by 5 bases, 3 bases remained unmatched. Per the germline V gene, CDR1 is MNHNS and CDR2 is SASEGT. The CDR3 covers 14 residues. The CDR3 sequence is CASSGDRADQPQHF. CDR3 bases: TGTGCCAGCAGTGGGGACAGGGCAGATCAGCCCCAGCATTTT.

The chain has TRBV7-2 and TRBJ1-2; 8 bases align to TRBD1. The CDR3 has 15 amino acids. The V and J ends lost 1 base and 2 bases, in that order; junction bases with no gene match: 3. CDR1 is SGHTA and CDR2 is FQGNSA in the germline V gene. In nucleotides, the CDR3 is TGTGCCAGCAGCTTAGTCAGGGGGCCGAACTATGGCTACACCTTC. Translated: CASSLVRGPNYGYTF. The variable domain in full, with the rest retrieved from reference TRBV7-2 and TRBJ1-2, is GAGVSQSPSNKVTEKGKDVELRCDPISGHTALYWYRQSLGQGLEFLIYFQGNSAPDKSGLPSDRFSAERTGGSVSTLTIQRTQQEDSAVYLCASSLVRGPNYGYTFGSGTRLTVV.

The genes are TRBV4-2 and TRBJ2-7, with TRBD2 matching over 8 bases. The CDR3 spans 17 residues. CDR1 and CDR2 from the germline V gene are LGHNA and YNFKEQ. V was pared by 0 bases and J by 1 base, with 8 bases of the junction left unmatched. DNA of the CDR3: TGTGCCAGCAGCCAAGATCGGGAGGGACGAGGATCCTACGAGCAGTACTTC. This codes for CASSQDREGRGSYEQYF.

The V call is TRBV12-5, the J call TRBJ2-2; D call uncertain. Germline V gene lookup returns CDR1 LGHNT and CDR2 FRNRAP. This CDR3 has 15 amino acids. V gave up 5 bases and J gave up 4 bases, with 14 bases separating them. The CDR3 protein is CASGLMSSVTGELFF. CDR3 DNA sequence: TGTGCTAGTGGTCTCATGTCGTCGGTCACCGGGGAGCTGTTTTTT. The entire variable domain, with the rest obtained from reference TRBV12-5 and TRBJ2-2, is as follows: DARVTQTPRHKVTEMGQEVTMRCQPILGHNTVFWYRQTMMQGLELLAYFRNRAPLDDSGMPKDRFSAEMPDATLATLKIQPSEPRDSAVYFCASGLMSSVTGELFFGEGSRLTVL.

The chain employs TRBV4-2 and TRBJ1-5, with TRBD1 matching 10 bases. This CDR3 has 18 amino acids. The junction had 10 bases not matched to a gene; V was cut back by 5 bases and J by 0 bases. The germline V gene has CDR1 LGHNA and CDR2 YNFKEQ. CDR3 coding DNA: TGTGCCAGCAGCTACTGGACAGGGGGGGATTCTAGCAATCAGCCCCAGCATTTT. Translated, it gives CASSYWTGGDSSNQPQHF.

The chain recombines TRBV2 with TRBJ1-3, with 7 bases identical to TRBD1. Germline V lookup: CDR1 SNHLY, CDR2 FYNNEI. J gave up 9 bases and V 6 bases, and 11 bases lay outside the gene matches. The CDR3 contains 14 residues. The DNA for the CDR3 is TGTGCCAGCAGCACACAGGGGTCGGGTGGCACCATATATTTT. As protein: CASSTQGSGGTIYF.

The chain employs TRBV4-1 and TRBJ2-5; TRBD2 agrees at 10 bases. With 2 bases clipped from V and 3 bases from J, the junction kept 6 bases outside the gene matches. CDR1 is MGHRA and CDR2 is YSYEKL in the germline V gene. This CDR3 is built from 16 residues. CDR3 DNA: TGCGCCAGCAGCCAATCTACTAGCGGGGCGGAAGAGACCCAGTACTTC. This gives the protein CASSQSTSGAEETQYF.

This sequence joins TRBV28 and TRBJ1-4, with D perhaps TRBD1 (5 bases). Between the trimmed V and J ends, which lost 11 bases and 2 bases, there was a span of 12 bases. The CDR3 is made up of 13 amino acids. Germline lookup yields CDR1 MDHEN and CDR2 SYDVKM. The CDR3 spells CAVRDSTNEKLFF. CDR3 bases: TGTGCCGTAAGGGACTCCACTAATGAAAAACTGTTTTTT.

V is TRBV30 and J is TRBJ1-2; 8 bases are shared with TRBD1. Germline V gene lookup returns CDR1 GTSNPN and CDR2 SVGIG (reference sequence). The CDR3 consists of 15 residues. With V trimmed by 1 base and J by 4 bases, 8 bases remained unmatched. CDR3 residues: CAWSAGGQAPYGYTF. The CDR3 region has the DNA TGTGCCTGGAGTGCAGGGGGACAGGCACCCTATGGCTACACCTTC.

This chain uses TRBV11-2 with TRBJ1-6; no clear D. Trimming cost V 0 bases and J 15 bases, with 12 bases left between them. Germline V CDR1 and CDR2: SGHAT, FQNNGV. The CDR3 covers 13 residues. This chain's CDR3 is CASSLDQWDLLHF. CDR3 in DNA: TGTGCCAGCAGCTTAGACCAGTGGGATCTCCTCCACTTT.